The 2 T cell receptor beta chains below all came from one sample that was sequenced in a study of blood T cell repertoires in COVID-19. Some clones are missing from TCRdb's copy, which holds only in-frame ones; the method was immunoSEQ multiplex PCR. The data show 100,000 to 150,000 clones, around 88% seen once. The source material was peripheral blood. The receptor set was obtained from a man in his sixties with COVID-19, enrolled during active disease.

In this sample, this clone turned up once. The chain links TRBV6-1 to TRBJ1-4, with D possibly being TRBD1 (5 bases). The germline V and J ends were trimmed by 5 bases and 6 bases, with 19 bases remaining between them. The CDR3 covers 16 residues. Looked up from germline, CDR1 is MNHNS and CDR2 is SASEGT. The CDR3 sequence: CASSKVRGGADEKLFF. The DNA for the CDR3 is TGTGCCAGCAGTAAAGTGAGGGGCGGGGCCGATGAAAAACTGTTTTTT.

The chain combines TRBV6-6 with TRBJ2-3; 7 nucleotides align to TRBD1. Germline V gene data show CDR1 as MNHNY and CDR2 as SVGAGI (reference sequence). The CDR3 has 17 residues. The V segment lost 5 bases and the J segment 0 bases; nucleotides outside the gene matches: 11. The CDR3, as DNA: TGTGCCAGCAGTAGATCCGGGACAGCCTCTAGCACAGATACGCAGTATTTT. As protein: CASSRSGTASSTDTQYF.